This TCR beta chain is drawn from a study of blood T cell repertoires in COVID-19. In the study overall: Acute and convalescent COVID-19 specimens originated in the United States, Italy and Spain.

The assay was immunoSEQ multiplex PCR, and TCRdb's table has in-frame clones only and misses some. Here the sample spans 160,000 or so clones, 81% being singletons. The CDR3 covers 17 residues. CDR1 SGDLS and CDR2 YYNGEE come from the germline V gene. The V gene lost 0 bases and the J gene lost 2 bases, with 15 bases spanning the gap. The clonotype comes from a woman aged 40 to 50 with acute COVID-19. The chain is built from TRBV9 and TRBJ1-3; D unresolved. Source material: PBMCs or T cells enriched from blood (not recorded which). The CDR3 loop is CASSVEYAVQAGNTIYF. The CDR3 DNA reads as TGTGCCAGCAGCGTAGAGTATGCCGTTCAGGCTGGAAACACCATATATTTT.